The T cell receptor beta chain described here comes from a study of long-term antiretroviral therapy in people with HIV. Overall study findings and caveats: Possibly under older ART regimens, blood was drawn between about 2004 and 2017. Clones showing expansion before ART dominated the repertoire at all time points. Post-treatment diversity went higher with ART but stayed below transplant donor controls. Unavailable data included ART adherence, viral resistance and therapy changes (switches in treatment).

This clone was counted between two and nine times. The antigen is undetermined. The V end was cut by 0 bases, the J end by 3 bases, with 6 bases between. The germline gives CDR1 SGHRS, CDR2 YFSETQ. The CDR3 sequence is 14 residues long. The assay, immunoSEQ v3.0, was run at survey level. Clones were sequenced by immunoSEQ multiplex PCR, and TCRdb holds only the in-frame ones, with some missing. The sample holds tens of thousands of clones; 75% to 85% are singletons and the top ten take roughly 3.1%. The TCR originated in a man between 18 and 35 years old with HIV. The sequencing used unsorted PBMCs, collected 1.9 years after starting antiretroviral therapy. The V gene is TRBV5-1, the J gene TRBJ1-4; no definite D call. CDR3 nucleotide sequence: TGCGCCAGCAGCTTGGTTTCAGCTAATGAAAAACTGTTTTTT. This sequence encodes CASSLVSANEKLFF.